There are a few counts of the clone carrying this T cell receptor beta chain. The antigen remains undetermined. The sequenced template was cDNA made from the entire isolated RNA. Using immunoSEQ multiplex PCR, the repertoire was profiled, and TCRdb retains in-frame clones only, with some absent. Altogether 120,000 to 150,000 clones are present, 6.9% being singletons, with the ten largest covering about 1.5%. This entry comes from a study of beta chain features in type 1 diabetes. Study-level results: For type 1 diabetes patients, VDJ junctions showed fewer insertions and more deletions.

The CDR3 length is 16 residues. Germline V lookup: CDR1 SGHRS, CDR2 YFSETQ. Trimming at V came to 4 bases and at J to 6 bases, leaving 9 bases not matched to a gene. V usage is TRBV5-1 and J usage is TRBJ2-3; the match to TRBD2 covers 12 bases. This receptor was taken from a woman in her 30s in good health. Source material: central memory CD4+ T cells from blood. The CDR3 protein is CASSRLGLAGADTQYF. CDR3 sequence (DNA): TGCGCCAGCAGCCGACTGGGACTAGCGGGCGCGGATACGCAGTATTTT.